The clone carrying this TCR beta chain was picked up a small number of times. Trimming at V came to 5 bases and at J to 0 bases, leaving 5 bases not matched to a gene. The germline CDR1 and CDR2 sequences are SGHKS and YYEKEE (reference sequence). The CDR3 consists of 15 residues. These data belong to a study of response to subunit inactivated influenza vaccine. TCRdb processed the RT-PCR reads anew with MiXCR; each CDR3 protein has one entry. The table includes roughly 760,000 distinct CDR3 sequences, about 20% detected once. This receptor was taken from a man aged 45-65 years who received an inactivated influenza vaccine. The sequences come from PBMCs from blood, collected less than 6 days after vaccination. V and J are TRBV5-5 and TRBJ2-3; 8 bases line up with TRBD2. CDR3 nucleotides: TGTGCCAGCAGTCGTAGCGGGGTGAGCACAGATACGCAGTATTTT. Translated, it gives CASSRSGVSTDTQYF.